The rows below give T cell receptor beta chains drawn from one sample of a study of blood T cell repertoires in COVID-19. Repertoires were generated with immunoSEQ multiplex PCR, while TCRdb's copy carries only in-frame clones and drops some. The sample lists 63,000 or so clones; about 88% were seen once. The sample taken for sequencing was peripheral blood. The receptor set was obtained from a man between 65 and 85 years old with active COVID-19. The conserved cysteine and the conserved F or W are not part of the CDR3 here. The D gene is left open where the match is weak.

TRBV7-9	10	-	TRBJ1-1	ASSRGGDEAF
TRBV6-2/TRBV6-3	10	-	TRBJ2-3	ASSYRGYTQY
TRBV3-1/TRBV3-2	11	-	TRBJ2-7	ASSPSEVYEQY
TRBV14	12	TRBD1	TRBJ1-2	ASSTRTGGRGYT
TRBV19	14	-	TRBJ2-1	ASSIPTRVSYNEQF
TRBV12-3/TRBV12-4	9	TRBD2	TRBJ2-7	ASSWGGEQY
TRBV5-4	11	-	TRBJ2-5	ASSPPGQETQY
TRBV5-1	14	TRBD1	TRBJ2-3	ASSSADRASTDTQY
TRBV18	10	-	TRBJ2-7	ASSPDSDEQY
TRBV5-4	14	-	TRBJ1-1	ASSLGRSARNTEAF
TRBV4-3	13	-	TRBJ1-2	ASSQDLGSTDGYT
TRBV18	15	TRBD2	TRBJ2-7	ASSPVTSPRSSYEQY
TRBV23-1	10	-	TRBJ1-1	ASSPGNSEAF
TRBV6-6	13	-	TRBJ2-2	ASSWGEGGTGELF
TRBV11-3	11	-	TRBJ2-5	ASSLRHDETQY
TRBV5-6	14	TRBD1	TRBJ2-1	ASSPLGQGWLDEQF
TRBV6-2/TRBV6-3	13	TRBD2	TRBJ2-2	ASSKAGGGTGELF
TRBV29-1	10	-	TRBJ2-7	SVEAGTYEQY
TRBV27	13	TRBD2	TRBJ2-3	ASSLNLAGTDTQY
TRBV18	11	-	TRBJ1-5	ASSPGLNQPQH
TRBV27	15	TRBD2	TRBJ2-1	ASSPRTSQSSYNEQF
TRBV7-7	13	-	TRBJ2-5	ASSQDSQGGETQY
TRBV21-1	13	-	TRBJ1-2	ASSTHRGPVAGYT
TRBV7-8	14	-	TRBJ1-4	ASSLRGSVPREKLF
TRBV27	11	-	TRBJ1-1	ASSLSRNTEAF
TRBV4-3	13	-	TRBJ2-6	ASSQDGSSRGVLT
TRBV28	10	TRBD1	TRBJ2-4	ASSPPDRAQY
TRBV9	14	-	TRBJ1-4	ASSVGGGGASEKLF
TRBV10-3	11	-	TRBJ2-5	AISQSGQETQY
TRBV5-1	13	-	TRBJ2-7	ASSLGDGFSYEQY
TRBV7-2	14	-	TRBJ2-7	ASSLVGGLTTYEQY
TRBV6-2/TRBV6-3	17	TRBD2	TRBJ2-1	ASSPWTSGRAGTYNEQF
TRBV6-5	13	TRBD1	TRBJ2-5	ASRQGAAAQETQY
TRBV6-6	14	-	TRBJ2-2	ASSYPQGGVTGELF
TRBV3-1/TRBV3-2	10	-	TRBJ1-2	ASSPPTGGYT
TRBV5-1	12	TRBD2	TRBJ2-7	ASTPGLARGEQY
TRBV11-2	13	TRBD2	TRBJ2-7	ASSLGLAGVYEQY
TRBV7-9	12	TRBD1	TRBJ2-7	ASRRGQGALEQY
TRBV19	12	-	TRBJ2-7	ASSIARGSYEQY
TRBV7-9	10	-	TRBJ2-7	ASSPVPREQY
TRBV6-6	14	TRBD1	TRBJ1-2	ASSYTRDRGQYGYT
TRBV4-3	12	TRBD2	TRBJ2-1	ASSPRSGSGEQF